Below, 22 T cell receptor beta chains from the same sample are listed, as sequenced in a study of shared clonotypes between healthy human individuals. Generated by immunoSEQ multiplex PCR, the TCRdb table keeps only in-frame clones and is missing some. The table records around 2.1 million clones, roughly 95% of them present only once. Sequencing was performed on naive CD4+ T cells sorted from blood. Regarding subset: CD45RA+ positively selected. These receptors all come from a man aged 18 to 29 in good health.

The rearrangement links TRBV29-1 to TRBJ2-1, with D possibly matching TRBD1 (6 bases). Germline lookup yields CDR1 SQVTM and CDR2 ANQGSEA. The V gene lost 7 bases and the J gene lost 4 bases, with 14 bases spanning the gap. The CDR3 runs 13 residues. CDR3 sequence (DNA): TGCAGCGGGCTGGGGGCGGTTTACAATGAGCAGTTCTTC. Translating gives CSGLGAVYNEQFF.

This chain uses TRBV11-2 with TRBJ2-7; D is unresolved. V lost 1 base and J 3 bases, leaving 16 bases between the germline ends. This CDR3 has 16 residues. CDR1 and CDR2 (germline): SGHAT, FQNNGV. For the CDR3, the DNA is TGTGCCAGCAGCTTAGGTCCGGAACCCGAATTCTACGAGCAGTACTTC. This codes for CASSLGPEPEFYEQYF. Together with reference TRBV11-2 and TRBJ2-7, the CDR3 gives the full variable domain: EAGVAQSPRYKIIEKRQSVAFWCNPISGHATLYWYQQILGQGPKLLIQFQNNGVVDDSQLPKDRFSAERLKGVDSTLKIQPAKLEDSAVYLCASSLGPEPEFYEQYFGPGTRLTVT.

J is TRBJ2-5 and V is TRBV6-5; D is possibly TRBD1 (6 bases). Per germline, CDR1 MNHEY and CDR2 SVGAGI. This CDR3 contains 14 residues. V was clipped by 0 bases and J by 5 bases, with 10 bases between them. The CDR3 here is CASSYSGAWETQYF. DNA for the CDR3: TGTGCCAGCAGTTACTCGGGGGCCTGGGAGACCCAGTACTTC.

This clone was seen only once. V gene TRBV18 combines with J gene TRBJ1-6; 7 bases agree with TRBD1. The germline V gene has CDR1 KGHSH and CDR2 LQKENI. The CDR3 covers 17 residues. V lost 1 base and J lost 6; bases outside the gene matches: 9. The CDR3 loop reads CASSPLGGGEGNSPLHF. The CDR3 DNA sequence: TGTGCCAGCTCACCACTTGGAGGGGGCGAGGGTAATTCACCCCTCCACTTT.

This rearrangement joins TRBV12-5 to TRBJ1-1; D gene uncertain. V lost 0 bases and J 1 base, leaving 6 bases between the germline ends. This CDR3 has 14 residues. CDR1 is LGHNT, CDR2 FRNRAP, per germline. The CDR3 DNA reads as TGTGCTAGTGGTTTGGTGCCGGAGAACACTGAAGCTTTCTTT. Translating gives CASGLVPENTEAFF.

The chain employs TRBV7-2 and TRBJ2-1; possibly TRBD1 or TRBD2 for D (5 bases each). V was pared by 3 bases and J by 0 bases, with 9 bases between. The CDR3 runs 15 residues. The germline CDR1 and CDR2 sequences are SGHTA and FQGNSA. The DNA of the CDR3 is TGTGCCAGCAGCTTCGGGACCGTCTCCTACAATGAGCAGTTCTTC. Protein product: CASSFGTVSYNEQFF.

V usage is TRBV7-2 and J usage is TRBJ2-4; 9 bases fit TRBD1. The CDR3 spans 17 residues. CDR1 and CDR2 from the germline V gene are SGHTA and FQGNSA. The V and J ends lost 5 bases and 0 bases, in that order; junction bases with no gene match: 8. The CDR3 nucleotides are TGTGCCAGCAGCCCGGACAGGGGTTCAATAGCCAAAAACATTCAGTACTTC. Protein product: CASSPDRGSIAKNIQYF.

This chain links TRBV7-2 with TRBJ1-6, with D tentatively TRBD1 (5 bases). Trimming took off 1 base at V and 3 bases at J, with 7 bases between the two ends. The germline gives CDR1 SGHTA, CDR2 FQGNSA. The length of the CDR3 is 15 residues. CDR3 DNA sequence: TGTGCCAGCAGCTTAGGGACAAGCTATAATTCACCCCTCCACTTT. It encodes CASSLGTSYNSPLHF.

The chain carries TRBV5-1 and TRBJ2-1; unclear D gene. The V end was cut by 3 bases, the J end by 4 bases, with 11 bases between. Germline V gene lookup returns CDR1 SGHRS and CDR2 YFSETQ. CDR3 size: 14 residues. The CDR3 here is CASSWASTYNEQFF. CDR3 sequence (DNA): TGCGCCAGCAGCTGGGCCTCAACATACAATGAGCAGTTCTTC.

This chain links TRBV10-3 with TRBJ2-3; 10 nucleotides agree with TRBD2. Germline CDR1 ENHRY, CDR2 SYGVKD. After removal of 6 bases from V and 2 bases from J, the junction contained 14 bases not matched to a gene. CDR3 length equals 18 residues. The CDR3 spells CAISTLAGVAGVTDTQYF. The CDR3 region has the DNA TGTGCCATCAGCACGCTAGCGGGAGTGGCAGGAGTCACAGATACGCAGTATTTT.

CDR3 sequence (DNA): TGTGCCAGCAGCTCCCCCCGGACTCAAGTCTCCTACAATGAGCAGTTCTTC. It specifies CASSSPRTQVSYNEQFF. The V call is TRBV11-2, the J call TRBJ2-1, with D maybe TRBD2 (5 bases). V lost 4 bases and J 0 bases, leaving 16 bases between the germline ends. The CDR3 sequence is 17 residues long. Germline CDR1 reads SGHAT; CDR2 reads FQNNGV.

The chain uses TRBV27 and TRBJ2-5, with unresolved D. V gave up 2 bases and J gave up 0 bases, with 4 bases separating them. The CDR3 extends over 13 amino acids. Germline loops: CDR1 MNHEY, CDR2 SMNVEV (reference sequence). This CDR3 is CASSLGHQETQYF. Here the CDR3 DNA reads TGTGCCAGCAGTTTAGGGCACCAAGAGACCCAGTACTTC.

CDR3 loop: CASSSYGGLAAYNEQFF. CDR3 DNA sequence: TGTGCCAGCAGCTCCTACGGGGGACTAGCGGCTTACAATGAGCAGTTCTTC. This chain links TRBV7-3 with TRBJ2-1; 11 bases agree with TRBD2. The germline V gene has CDR1 SGHTA and CDR2 FQGTGA. Trimming removed 4 bases from V and 4 bases from J; junction bases left unmatched: 9. CDR3 length: 17 amino acids.

This rearrangement joins TRBV9 to TRBJ2-1; D possibly corresponds to TRBD1 (6 bases). The CDR3 loop spans 15 amino acids. Germline-derived CDR1 and CDR2 are SGDLS and YYNGEE. The V gene lost 0 bases and the J gene lost 7 bases, with 14 bases spanning the gap. The CDR3 protein is CASSVEVRGKNEQFF. For the CDR3, the DNA is TGTGCCAGCAGCGTAGAGGTCAGGGGAAAGAATGAGCAGTTCTTC.

This chain joins TRBV10-2 and TRBJ2-1; TRBD2 might be the D (6 bases). V lost 5 bases to trimming and J lost 3 bases, with 14 bases between them. The CDR3 runs 15 residues. CDR1 is WSHSY and CDR2 is SAAADI in the germline V gene. The CDR3 loop reads CASSRELADYNEQFF. The CDR3 DNA is TGCGCCAGCAGTAGGGAACTAGCTGACTACAATGAGCAGTTCTTC.

The rearrangement joins TRBV12-2 to TRBJ2-7; TRBD1 is the table's D call and was not checked against the DNA. TRBV12-2 is a listed pseudogene. This CDR3 is built from 13 residues. The CDR3 is CANRVDSSYEQYF. For the CDR3, the DNA is TGTGCAAATAGGGTGGACAGCAGCTACGAGCAGTACTTC.

A remark on this clone: This sample also contains other DNA sequences that code for the same CDR3. The V gene is TRBV30, the J gene TRBJ1-3, with unresolved D. The CDR3 totals 14 residues. Germline V gene lookup returns CDR1 GTSNPN and CDR2 SVGIG (reference sequence). V gave up 0 bases and J gave up 0 bases, with 6 bases separating them. The DNA of the CDR3 is TGTGCCTGGAGTGTAGGCGGCTCTGGAAACACCATATATTTT. Protein product: CAWSVGGSGNTIYF. Full variable domain (remainder filled in from reference TRBV30 and TRBJ1-3): SQTIHQWPATLVQPVGSPLSLECTVEGTSNPNLYWYRQAAGRGLQLLFYSVGIGQISSEVPQNLSASRPQDRQFILSSKKLLLSDSGFYLCAWSVGGSGNTIYFGEGSWLTVV.

The table lists this clone with a count of one. V is TRBV15 and J is TRBJ2-7; D is ambiguous. Between the trimmed V and J ends, which lost 0 bases and 10 bases, there was a span of 10 bases. The V gene's germline CDR1 is LNHNV and CDR2 YYDKDF (reference sequence). This CDR3 has 12 amino acids. In nucleotides, the CDR3 is TGTGCCACCAGCAGAGATCGAGATTACCAGTACTTC. Amino acid sequence: CATSRDRDYQYF.

This clone was observed once. J is TRBJ2-7 and V is TRBV9, with D tentatively TRBD1 (6 bases). In germline, CDR1 is SGDLS, CDR2 YYNGEE. Deletions cut 4 bases from V and 1 base from J, with 15 bases between. This CDR3 is built from 15 residues. CDR3 protein: CASSPRPGASYEQYF. CDR3 in DNA: TGTGCCAGCAGCCCGAGGCCAGGGGCGTCCTACGAGCAGTACTTC.

The chain uses TRBV6-4 and TRBJ2-5; 14 bases fit TRBD2. This CDR3 has 19 residues. The trim removed 0 bases at V and 5 bases at J, leaving 11 bases unmatched. CDR1 is MRHNA, CDR2 SNTAGT, per germline. The CDR3 DNA sequence: TGTGCCAGCAGTGACTCGAGGGGGACTAGCGGGAGATGTGGGGAGACCCAGTACTTC. Translating gives CASSDSRGTSGRCGETQYF.

V and J are TRBV6-1 and TRBJ1-3, with D unresolved. In germline, CDR1 is MNHNS, CDR2 SASEGT. This CDR3 spans 11 amino acids. Trimming cost V 6 bases and J 2 bases, with 2 bases left between them. DNA of the CDR3: TGTGCCAGCAGCACTGGAAACACCATATATTTT. Translated: CASSTGNTIYF.

The J gene is TRBJ2-5, the V gene TRBV10-1; D assignment may be TRBD1 or TRBD2 (5 bases each). This CDR3 is 15 amino acids long. Germline V gene lookup returns CDR1 WNHNN and CDR2 SYGVQD (reference sequence). V dropped 4 bases and J dropped 3 bases, with 15 bases sitting between them. This CDR3 reads CASSAGGEGKETQYF. DNA of the CDR3: TGCGCCAGCAGTGCTGGGGGAGAGGGGAAAGAGACCCAGTACTTC.